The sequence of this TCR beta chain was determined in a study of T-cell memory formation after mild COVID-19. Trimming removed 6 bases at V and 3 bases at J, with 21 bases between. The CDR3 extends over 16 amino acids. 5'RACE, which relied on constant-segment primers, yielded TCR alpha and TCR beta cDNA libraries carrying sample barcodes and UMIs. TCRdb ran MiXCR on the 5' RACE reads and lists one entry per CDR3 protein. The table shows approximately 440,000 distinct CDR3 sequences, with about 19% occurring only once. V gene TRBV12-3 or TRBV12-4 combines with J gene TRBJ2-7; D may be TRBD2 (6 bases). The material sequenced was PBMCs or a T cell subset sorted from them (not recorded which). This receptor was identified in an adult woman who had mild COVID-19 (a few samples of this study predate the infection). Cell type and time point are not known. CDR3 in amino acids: CASSPMGGNGFYEQYF. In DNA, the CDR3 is TGTGCCAGCAGCCCCATGGGGGGAAATGGGTTCTACGAGCAGTACTTC.